These T cell receptor beta chains were read from a single sample in a study of blood T cell repertoires in COVID-19. The data were produced by immunoSEQ multiplex PCR, yet TCRdb's version contains in-frame clones alone and is incomplete. The data hold some 130,000 clones, with about 86% observed a single time. Sequenced: PBMCs or T cells enriched from blood (not recorded which). Receptors were obtained from a middle-aged man with acute COVID-19. The CDR3 runs from the conserved cysteine through the conserved F or W. Fields, in order: J gene, V gene, CDR3 protein.

J gene: TRBJ2-2
V gene: TRBV2
CDR3 protein: CASSPGGANTGELFF

J gene: TRBJ1-1
V gene: TRBV18
CDR3 protein: CASSPQDRATEAFF

J gene: TRBJ2-1
V gene: TRBV6-1
CDR3 protein: CASSEWGQTSYNEQFF

J gene: TRBJ2-6
V gene: TRBV12-5
CDR3 protein: CASGLGGQGAAGANVLTF

J gene: TRBJ2-5
V gene: TRBV5-1
CDR3 protein: CASSEGLEETQYF

J gene: TRBJ1-2
V gene: TRBV5-1
CDR3 protein: CASSIIAGTVAGYTF

J gene: TRBJ1-6
V gene: TRBV2
CDR3 protein: CASTPLRAAGGYNSPLHF

J gene: TRBJ1-4
V gene: TRBV7-9
CDR3 protein: CASSPGVKEKLFF

J gene: TRBJ2-2
V gene: TRBV12-3/TRBV12-4
CDR3 protein: CASSLRFGELFF

J gene: TRBJ2-3
V gene: TRBV27
CDR3 protein: CASSPRLRGRGVTDTQYF

J gene: TRBJ2-7
V gene: TRBV6-5
CDR3 protein: CASQRQSSYEQYF

J gene: TRBJ2-7
V gene: TRBV7-9
CDR3 protein: CASSLEGANYEQYF

J gene: TRBJ2-1
V gene: TRBV7-6
CDR3 protein: CASSLADRLVDEQFF

J gene: TRBJ2-5
V gene: TRBV9
CDR3 protein: CASSPGGRVGGETQYF

J gene: TRBJ1-6
V gene: TRBV18
CDR3 protein: CASSPGTAGSPLHF

J gene: TRBJ2-7
V gene: TRBV7-9
CDR3 protein: CASSFERGVEGEQYF

J gene: TRBJ2-3
V gene: TRBV2
CDR3 protein: CASHPQGTDTQYF

J gene: TRBJ2-1
V gene: TRBV7-3
CDR3 protein: CASSFGGPSYNEQFF